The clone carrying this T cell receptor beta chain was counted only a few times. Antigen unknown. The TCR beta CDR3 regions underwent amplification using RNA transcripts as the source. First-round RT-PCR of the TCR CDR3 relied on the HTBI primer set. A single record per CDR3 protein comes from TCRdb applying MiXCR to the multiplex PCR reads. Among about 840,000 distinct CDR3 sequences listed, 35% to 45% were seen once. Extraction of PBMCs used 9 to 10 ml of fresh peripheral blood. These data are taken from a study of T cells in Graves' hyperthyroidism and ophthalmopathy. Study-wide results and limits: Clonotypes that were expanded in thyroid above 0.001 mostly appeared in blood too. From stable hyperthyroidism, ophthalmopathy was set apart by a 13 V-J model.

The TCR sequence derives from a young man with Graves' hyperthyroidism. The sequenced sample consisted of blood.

Written as DNA, the CDR3 is TGTGCCAGCAGTTACCGTGACAGCTACTCTGGAAACACCATATATTTT. Translating gives CASSYRDSYSGNTIYF. The chain employs TRBV6-5 and TRBJ1-3; TRBD1 is a possible D gene (5 bases). The CDR3 contains 16 residues. Trimming pared 2 bases from V and 0 bases from J, leaving 11 bases between. Germline V gene sequence: CDR1 MNHEY, CDR2 SVGAGI.